The text below deals with one T cell receptor beta chain. This record belongs to a study of CD8 T cells in Susac syndrome. An amount of RNA that ranged from roughly 0.5 to 1 ug was reverse transcribed with random hexamers. Amplification of TCR beta CDR3 by immunoSEQ multiplex PCR spanned 54 Vbeta and 13 Jbeta. MiXCR, run by TCRdb on the immunoSEQ multiplex PCR reads, gives a single entry per CDR3 protein. The table shows about 210,000 distinct CDR3 sequences, with nearly 97% occurring only once. J was trimmed by 5 bases and V by 6 bases; bases with no gene match: 11. This CDR3 region has 15 residues. The V call is TRBV12-3 or TRBV12-4, the J call TRBJ2-7, with 9 bases fitting TRBD1. The sequenced material came from CD4+ T cells from PBMCs. This TCR was sampled from a human donor with multiple sclerosis. This chain's CDR3 is CASSSLRDRVHEQYF. The CDR3 DNA reads TGTGCCAGCAGCAGCCTCCGGGACAGGGTCCACGAGCAGTACTTC.